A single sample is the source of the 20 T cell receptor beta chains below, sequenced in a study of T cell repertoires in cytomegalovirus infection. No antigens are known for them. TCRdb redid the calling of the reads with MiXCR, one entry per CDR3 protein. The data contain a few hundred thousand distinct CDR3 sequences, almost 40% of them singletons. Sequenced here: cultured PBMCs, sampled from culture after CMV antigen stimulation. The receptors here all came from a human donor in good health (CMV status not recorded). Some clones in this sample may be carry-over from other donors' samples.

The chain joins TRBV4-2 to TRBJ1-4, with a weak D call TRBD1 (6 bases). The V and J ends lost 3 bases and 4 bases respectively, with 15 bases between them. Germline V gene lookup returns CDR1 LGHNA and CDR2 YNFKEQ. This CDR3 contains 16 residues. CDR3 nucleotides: TGTGCCAGCAGCCACCGCGACAGGAGAAATAATGAAAAACTGTTTTTT. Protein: CASSHRDRRNNEKLFF.

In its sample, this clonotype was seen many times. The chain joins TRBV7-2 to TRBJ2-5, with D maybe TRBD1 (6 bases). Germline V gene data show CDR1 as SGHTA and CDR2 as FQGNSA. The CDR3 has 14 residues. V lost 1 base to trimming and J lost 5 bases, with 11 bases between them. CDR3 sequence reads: CASSLGAGEETQYF. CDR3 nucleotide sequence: TGTGCCAGCAGCTTAGGGGCAGGGGAGGAGACCCAGTACTTC.

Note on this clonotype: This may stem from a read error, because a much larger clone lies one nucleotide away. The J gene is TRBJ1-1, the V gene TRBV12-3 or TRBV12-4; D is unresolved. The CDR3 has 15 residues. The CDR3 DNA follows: TGTGCCAGCAGTTTTGGTGGGCATTGGAACACTGCAGCTTTCTTT. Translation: CASSFGGHWNTAAFF.

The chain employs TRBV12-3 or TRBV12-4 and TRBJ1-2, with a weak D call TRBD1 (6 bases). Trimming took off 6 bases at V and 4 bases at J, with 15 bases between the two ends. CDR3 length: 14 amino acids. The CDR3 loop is CASRRLGAGYGYTF. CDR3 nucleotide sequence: TGTGCCAGCAGGAGATTGGGGGCCGGCTATGGCTACACCTTC.

The CDR3 here is CASSLGTGWSPLHF. As DNA, the CDR3 is TGTGCCAGCAGCTTAGGGACAGGGTGGTCACCCCTCCACTTT. The chain has TRBV7-2 and TRBJ1-6; the match to TRBD1 covers 8 bases. Unmatched junction bases numbered 3, after V lost 1 base and J lost 10 bases. Germline V gives CDR1 SGHTA, CDR2 FQGNSA. The CDR3 loop spans 14 amino acids.

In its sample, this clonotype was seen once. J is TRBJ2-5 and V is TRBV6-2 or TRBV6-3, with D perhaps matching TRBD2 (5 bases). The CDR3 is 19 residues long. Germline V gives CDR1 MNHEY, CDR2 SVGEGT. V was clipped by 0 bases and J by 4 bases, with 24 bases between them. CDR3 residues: CASSYSIGRRRADAETQYF. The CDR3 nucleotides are TGTGCCAGCAGTTACTCGATAGGTCGCCGGCGGGCGGACGCAGAGACCCAGTACTTC.

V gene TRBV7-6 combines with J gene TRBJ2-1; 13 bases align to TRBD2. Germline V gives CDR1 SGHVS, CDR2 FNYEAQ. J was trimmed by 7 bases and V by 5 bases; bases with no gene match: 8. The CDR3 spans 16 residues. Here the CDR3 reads CASSPRTSGRGNEQFF. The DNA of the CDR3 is TGTGCCAGCAGCCCGAGGACTAGCGGGAGAGGAAATGAGCAGTTCTTC.

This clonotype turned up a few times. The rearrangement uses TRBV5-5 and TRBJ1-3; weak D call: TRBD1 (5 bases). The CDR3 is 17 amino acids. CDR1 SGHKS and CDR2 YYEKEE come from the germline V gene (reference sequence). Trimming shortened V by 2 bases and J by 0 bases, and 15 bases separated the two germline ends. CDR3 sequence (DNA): TGTGCCAGCAGCTTCGTTGGGGGTGGATACTCTGGAAACACCATATATTTT. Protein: CASSFVGGGYSGNTIYF. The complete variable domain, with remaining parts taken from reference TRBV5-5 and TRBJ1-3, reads DAGVTQSPTHLIKTRGQQVTLRCSPISGHKSVSWYQQVLGQGPQFIFQYYEKEERGRGNFPDRFSARQFPNYSSELNVNALLLGDSALYLCASSFVGGGYSGNTIYFGEGSWLTVV.

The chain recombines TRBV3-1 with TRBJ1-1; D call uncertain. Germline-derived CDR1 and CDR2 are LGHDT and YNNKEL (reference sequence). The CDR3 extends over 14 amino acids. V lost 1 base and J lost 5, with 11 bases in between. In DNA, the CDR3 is TGTGCCAGCAGCCAAGTAGCGGGGAGGACTGAAGCTTTCTTT. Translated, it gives CASSQVAGRTEAFF.

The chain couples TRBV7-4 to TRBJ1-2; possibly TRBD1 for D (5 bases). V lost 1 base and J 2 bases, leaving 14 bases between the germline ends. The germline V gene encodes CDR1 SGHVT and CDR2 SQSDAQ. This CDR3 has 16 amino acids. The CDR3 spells CASSLVGVIFNYGYTF. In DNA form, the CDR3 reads TGTGCCAGCAGCTTAGTGGGGGTAATATTCAACTATGGCTACACCTTC.

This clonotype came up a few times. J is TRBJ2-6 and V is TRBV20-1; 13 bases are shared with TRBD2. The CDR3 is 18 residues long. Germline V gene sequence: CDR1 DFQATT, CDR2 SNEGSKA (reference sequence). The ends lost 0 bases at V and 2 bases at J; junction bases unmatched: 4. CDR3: CSARDPGLAGAGANVLTF. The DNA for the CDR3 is TGCAGTGCTAGAGATCCCGGACTAGCGGGAGCTGGGGCCAACGTCCTGACTTTC.

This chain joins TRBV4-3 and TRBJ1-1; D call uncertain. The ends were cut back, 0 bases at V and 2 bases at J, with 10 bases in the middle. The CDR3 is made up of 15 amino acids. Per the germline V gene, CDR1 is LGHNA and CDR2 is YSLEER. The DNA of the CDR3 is TGCGCCAGCAGCCAAGATCTGGGCAGAAACACTGAAGCTTTCTTT. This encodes CASSQDLGRNTEAFF.

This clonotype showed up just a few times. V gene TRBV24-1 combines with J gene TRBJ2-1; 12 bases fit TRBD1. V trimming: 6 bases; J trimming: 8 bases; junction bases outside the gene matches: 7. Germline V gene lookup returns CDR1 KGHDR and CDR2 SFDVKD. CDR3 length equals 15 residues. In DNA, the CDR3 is TGTGCCACCAGTTACGGGACAGGGGGCGGGTATGAGCAGTTCTTC. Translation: CATSYGTGGGYEQFF.

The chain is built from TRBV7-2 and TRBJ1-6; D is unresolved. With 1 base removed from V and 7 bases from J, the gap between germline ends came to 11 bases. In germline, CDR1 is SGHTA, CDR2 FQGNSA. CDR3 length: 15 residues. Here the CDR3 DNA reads TGTGCCAGCAGCTTAGTGCCGGGAATCAATTCACCCCTCCACTTT. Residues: CASSLVPGINSPLHF.

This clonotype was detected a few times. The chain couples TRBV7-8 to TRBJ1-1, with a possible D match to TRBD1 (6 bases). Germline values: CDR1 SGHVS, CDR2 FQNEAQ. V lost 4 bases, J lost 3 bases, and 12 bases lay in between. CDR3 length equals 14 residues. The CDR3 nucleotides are TGTGCCAGCAGCTCAGGGGCGGGGGACACTGAAGCTTTCTTT. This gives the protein CASSSGAGDTEAFF.

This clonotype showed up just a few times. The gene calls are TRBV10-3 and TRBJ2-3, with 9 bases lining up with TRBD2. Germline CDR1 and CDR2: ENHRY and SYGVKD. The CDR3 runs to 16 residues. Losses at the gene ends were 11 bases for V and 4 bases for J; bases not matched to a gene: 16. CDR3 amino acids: CAAKASSGIGADTQYF. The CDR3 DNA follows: TGTGCCGCTAAGGCCTCTAGCGGGATTGGGGCAGATACGCAGTATTTT.

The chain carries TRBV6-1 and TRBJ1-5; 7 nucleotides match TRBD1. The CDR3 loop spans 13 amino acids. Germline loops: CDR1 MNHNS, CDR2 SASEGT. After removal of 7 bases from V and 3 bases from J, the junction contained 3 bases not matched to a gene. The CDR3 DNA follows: TGTGCCAGCACACAGGGGAACAATCAGCCCCAGCATTTT. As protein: CASTQGNNQPQHF.

For the CDR3, the DNA is TGTGCCAGCAGCTGCCGGGACAGGGTGCGGGAGACCCAGTACTTC. Its protein is CASSCRDRVRETQYF. The chain recombines TRBV11-3 with TRBJ2-5, with TRBD1 matching 9 bases. This CDR3 contains 15 residues. Germline trimming cut 4 bases from V and 5 bases from J; bases unmatched to any gene: 8. CDR1 is SGHNT and CDR2 is YENEEA in the germline V gene.

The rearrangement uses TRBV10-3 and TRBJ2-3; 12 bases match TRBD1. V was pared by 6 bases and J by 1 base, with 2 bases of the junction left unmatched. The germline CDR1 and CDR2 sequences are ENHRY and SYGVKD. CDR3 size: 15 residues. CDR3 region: CAIRGTGGGTDTQYF. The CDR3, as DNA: TGTGCCATCAGGGGGACAGGGGGCGGCACAGATACGCAGTATTTT.

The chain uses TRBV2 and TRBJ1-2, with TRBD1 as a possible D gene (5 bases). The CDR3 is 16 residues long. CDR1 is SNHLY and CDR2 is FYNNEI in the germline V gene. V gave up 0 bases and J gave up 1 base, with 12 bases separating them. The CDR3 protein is CASSEAGTGFNYGYTF. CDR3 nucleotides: TGTGCCAGCAGTGAAGCGGGGACGGGGTTTAACTATGGCTACACCTTC.